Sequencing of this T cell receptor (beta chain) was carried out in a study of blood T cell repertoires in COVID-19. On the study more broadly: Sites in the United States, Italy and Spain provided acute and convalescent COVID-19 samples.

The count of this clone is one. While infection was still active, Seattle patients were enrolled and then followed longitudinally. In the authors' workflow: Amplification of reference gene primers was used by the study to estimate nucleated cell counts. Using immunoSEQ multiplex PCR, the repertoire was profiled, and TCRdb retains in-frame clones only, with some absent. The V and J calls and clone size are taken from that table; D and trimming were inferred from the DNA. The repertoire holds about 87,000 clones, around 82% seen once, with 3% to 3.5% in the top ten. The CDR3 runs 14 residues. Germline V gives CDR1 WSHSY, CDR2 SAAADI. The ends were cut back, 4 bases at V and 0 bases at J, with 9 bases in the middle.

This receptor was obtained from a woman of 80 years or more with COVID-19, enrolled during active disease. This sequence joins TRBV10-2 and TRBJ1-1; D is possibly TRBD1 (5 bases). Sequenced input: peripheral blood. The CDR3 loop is CASSGTGMNTEAFF. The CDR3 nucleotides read TGCGCCAGCAGTGGTACAGGAATGAACACTGAAGCTTTCTTT.